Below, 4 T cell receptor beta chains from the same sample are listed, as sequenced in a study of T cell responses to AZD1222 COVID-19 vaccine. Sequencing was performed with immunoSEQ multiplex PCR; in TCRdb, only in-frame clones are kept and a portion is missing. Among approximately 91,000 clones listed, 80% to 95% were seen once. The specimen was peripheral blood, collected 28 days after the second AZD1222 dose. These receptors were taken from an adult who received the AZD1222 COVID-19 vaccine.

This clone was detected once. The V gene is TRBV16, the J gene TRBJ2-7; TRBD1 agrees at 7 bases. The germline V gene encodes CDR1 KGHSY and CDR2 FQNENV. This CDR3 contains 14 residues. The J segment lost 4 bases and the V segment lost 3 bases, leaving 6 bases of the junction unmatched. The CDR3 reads CASSQRTGPYEQYF. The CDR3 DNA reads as TGTGCCAGCAGCCAGAGGACAGGCCCTTACGAGCAGTACTTC.

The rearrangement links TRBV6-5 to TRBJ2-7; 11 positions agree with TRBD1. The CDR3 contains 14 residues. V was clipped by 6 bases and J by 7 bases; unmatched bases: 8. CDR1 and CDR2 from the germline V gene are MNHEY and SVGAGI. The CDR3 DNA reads TGTGCCAGCAGCGGACAGGGGGCGTCTCGGGAGCAGTACTTC. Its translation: CASSGQGASREQYF.

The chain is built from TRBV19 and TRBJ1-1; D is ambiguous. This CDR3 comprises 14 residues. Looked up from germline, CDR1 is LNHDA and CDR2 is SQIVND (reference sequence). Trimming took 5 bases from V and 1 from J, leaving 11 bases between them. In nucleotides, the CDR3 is TGTGCCAGTAGTCGCGGACTGACGAACACTGAAGCTTTCTTT. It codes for CASSRGLTNTEAFF.

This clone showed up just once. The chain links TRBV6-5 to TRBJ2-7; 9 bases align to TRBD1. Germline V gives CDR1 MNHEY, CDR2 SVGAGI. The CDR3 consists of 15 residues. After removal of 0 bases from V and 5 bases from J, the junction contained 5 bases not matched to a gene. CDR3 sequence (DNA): TGTGCCAGCAGTTACTCTGGGACAGGGATCCACGAGCAGTACTTC. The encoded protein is CASSYSGTGIHEQYF.